This T cell receptor (beta chain) was observed in a study of blood T cell repertoires in COVID-19. Across the study: Sites in the United States, Italy and Spain provided acute and convalescent COVID-19 samples. PBMCs, B-cell-depleted T cells, or T cells were the source of the cDNA or gDNA that made up the material.

The CDR3 is made up of 16 amino acids. V was clipped by 0 bases and J by 7 bases; unmatched bases: 12. Germline CDR1 reads SGHVS; CDR2 reads FQNEAQ. How the authors handled the data: By means of reference gene primer amplification, nucleated cell counts were estimated. The data were produced by immunoSEQ multiplex PCR, yet TCRdb's version contains in-frame clones alone and is incomplete. That table furnishes V, J and clone size, whereas the DNA furnished D and trimming. The sample has 80,000 to 100,000 clones, around 82% seen once; the top ten hold 9.5% to 13%. The source of this sequence is a man between 65 and 85 years old with active or convalescent COVID-19. The rearrangement links TRBV7-8 to TRBJ2-7; 7 nucleotides agree with TRBD2. The sequenced sample consisted of peripheral blood. CDR3 amino acids: CASSLAGGSGRGEQYF. The CDR3 region has the DNA TGTGCCAGCAGCTTAGCGGGAGGGTCAGGTCGAGGTGAGCAGTACTTC.